The clone carrying this T cell receptor beta chain was observed a few times. Its antigen is still unknown. The sample is drawn from a study of T cell repertoires in cytomegalovirus infection. The overall study: Used in the study were CMV epitopes, some recently identified and HLA-C-restricted, others well-studied and HLA-B-restricted.

V gave up 8 bases and J gave up 5 bases; unmatched junction bases: 10. This CDR3 is 14 amino acids long. CDR1 MNHNS and CDR2 SASEGT come from the germline V gene. MiXCR was run by TCRdb on the reads, yielding one entry per CDR3 protein. Among 400,000 to 600,000 distinct CDR3 sequences, approximately 42% were seen once, and the ten largest hold about two fifths. The TCR originated in a human donor in good health (CMV status not recorded). Some clones in this sample may be carry-over from other donors' samples. The sample in question was cultured PBMCs, obtained from culture after CMV antigen stimulation. This chain uses TRBV6-1 with TRBJ2-7, with 9 bases that match TRBD1. The chain's CDR3 is CASVRGQGKNEQYF. The CDR3 nucleotides are TGTGCCAGCGTACGGGGACAGGGAAAGAACGAGCAGTACTTC.